This T cell receptor (beta chain) was captured by sequencing in a study of prognosis after radiotherapy for stage I lung cancer. Study conclusions and caveats: The number of unique TCR clones went down after stereotactic body radiation therapy, with a median of approximately 9,100 versus 7,200.

Amplification of the TCR beta CDR3 (from genomic DNA) was done by two-round multiplex PCR. Used in first-round PCR were primers specific to each TRBV and TRBJ gene. TCRdb independently ran MiXCR on the multiplex PCR reads; one entry per CDR3 protein. The sample has about 16,000 distinct CDR3 sequences; just under 45% are singletons. About this clonotype: Its antigen is undetermined.

The CDR3 is 16 residues long. Trimming stripped 5 bases from V and 2 bases from J, with 17 bases between. CDR1 is MNHEY and CDR2 is SVGEGT in the germline V gene. This sequence joins TRBV6-2 or TRBV6-3 and TRBJ2-3, with D tentatively TRBD1 or TRBD2 (5 bases each). This TCR was recovered from a donor aged 50 or older with non-small cell lung cancer. The material was PBMCs, obtained before or after stereotactic body radiation therapy (not recorded which). The CDR3 reads CASSEFNEGSTDTQYF. The CDR3, as DNA: TGTGCCAGCAGTGAATTCAATGAGGGGTCCACAGATACGCAGTATTTT.